This T cell receptor beta chain was recorded in a study of cytomegalovirus exposure and HLA in healthy donors. Whole-study findings and limits: TCR beta chain V- and J-gene trimming was linked, in a later analysis, to a missense variant in DCLRE1C. Among the most significant clusters, several appeared linked to common viral pathogens in a later analysis. The listing of some 170 TCR beta chains classed them as cytomegalovirus-associated. 87-base-pair reads could not separate some V segments, including TRBV6-2 and TRBV6-3.

On this clone itself: The antigen remains unidentified.

Trimming stripped 4 bases from V and 6 bases from J, with 16 bases between. The V gene's germline CDR1 is MDHEN and CDR2 SYDVKM. The CDR3 loop spans 14 amino acids. The study ran its PCR with 60 Vbeta and 13 Jbeta primers. Assay used: immunoSEQ multiplex PCR; TCRdb lists only in-frame clones, some missing. In all, the sample yields under 85,000 clones. The sequence was collected from a boy younger than 18 in good health and CMV-seronegative. Sequencing was done on a sample of PBMCs. The rearrangement joins TRBV28 to TRBJ2-7; D may be TRBD2 (6 bases). In DNA form, the CDR3 reads TGTGCCAGCAGTTCCCTTGCACCCGGGGGCGAGCAGTACTTC. Its translation: CASSSLAPGGEQYF.